The 2 T cell receptor beta chains below all came from one sample that was sequenced in a study of molecular identifiers for immune sequencing clone quantification (dated by TCRdb to the late 2010s). Library preparation was by PCR. The sequencing machine was an Illumina HiSeq 4000. The public reads were reprocessed in TCRdb via fastp at Q25 and MiXCR, keeping in-frame beta chains. Rows merge per CDR3 protein into single entries with the most common DNA and genes. The table for this sample lists about 510,000 distinct CDR3 sequences; 20% to 25% of them were counted only once. The ten biggest clones cover about 0.8% of the sample. Sequenced sample: naive CD8+ T cells from blood, with Jurkat cell RNA spiked in. According to the study, the label for this sample's cell subset or site signals: FACS-sorted CD8+CD4-CCR7+CD45RA+ naive T cells. The receptors come from a human donor in good health. Some libraries in this study had Jurkat cell RNA spiked in.

This clonotype was detected ten times or more. The chain couples TRBV6-2 or TRBV6-3 to TRBJ1-1; D perhaps matches TRBD1 (6 bases). Trimming stripped 5 bases from V and 3 bases from J, with 10 bases between. Germline values: CDR1 MNHEY, CDR2 SVGEGT. This CDR3 has 13 amino acids. CDR3: CASSRGQYTEAFF. As DNA, the CDR3 is TGTGCCAGCAGTAGAGGACAGTACACTGAAGCTTTCTTT.

Here the CDR3 reads CASSPTVLRALYEQYF. Written as DNA, the CDR3 is TGTGCCAGCAGTCCGACAGTCCTCCGGGCCTTGTACGAGCAGTACTTC. This chain uses TRBV27 with TRBJ2-7; possible D gene TRBD1, 5 bases. The CDR3 is 16 amino acids. CDR1 is MNHEY, CDR2 SMNVEV, per germline (reference sequence). V was shortened by 5 bases and J by 4 bases, with 21 bases between the two germline ends.